The T cell receptor (beta chain) described here comes from a study of beta chain features in type 1 diabetes. Study results and limitations: A closer apparent resemblance between naive, central memory and Treg TCRB repertoires was seen in patients than in healthy donors. Sequencing the cDNA could make cells with high TCR expression show up more than they should.

The entirety of the isolated RNA underwent reverse transcription, so expressed TCRB transcripts were sequenced. Sequenced by immunoSEQ multiplex PCR; TCRdb stores in-frame clones only, minus some. The sample yields 250,000 to 350,000 clones, around 15% seen once. Ten or more counts support this clone. Its matching antigen is unknown. V shed 0 bases and J shed 4 bases, with 6 bases lying between them. CDR3 length: 13 amino acids. Germline assignment: CDR1 SEHNR and CDR2 FQNEAQ (reference sequence). This TCR derives from a young man in good health. Input material: central memory CD4+ T cells from blood. The chain links TRBV7-9 to TRBJ2-5; D is unresolved. CDR3 in DNA: TGTGCCAGCAGCTTAGCGCGGTCAGAGACCCAGTACTTC. It translates to CASSLARSETQYF. The variable domain in full, completed from reference TRBV7-9 and TRBJ2-5, reads DTGVSQNPRHKITKRGQNVTFRCDPISEHNRLYWYRQTLGQGPEFLTYFQNEAQLEKSRLLSDRFSAERPKGSFSTLEIQRTEQGDSAMYLCASSLARSETQYFGPGTRLLVL.